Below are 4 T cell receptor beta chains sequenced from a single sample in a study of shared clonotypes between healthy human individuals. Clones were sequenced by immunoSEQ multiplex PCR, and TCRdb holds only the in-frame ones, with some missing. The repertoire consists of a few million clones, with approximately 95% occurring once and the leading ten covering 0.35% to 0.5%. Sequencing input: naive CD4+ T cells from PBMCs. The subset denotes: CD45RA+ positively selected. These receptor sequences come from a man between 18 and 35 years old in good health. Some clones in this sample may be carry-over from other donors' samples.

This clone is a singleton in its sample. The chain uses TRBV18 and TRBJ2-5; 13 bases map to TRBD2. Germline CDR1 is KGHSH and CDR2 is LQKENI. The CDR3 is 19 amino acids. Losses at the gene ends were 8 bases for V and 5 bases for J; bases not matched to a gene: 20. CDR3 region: CASKLRGGLAGPGGETQYF. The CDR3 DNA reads TGTGCCAGCAAACTCCGAGGGGGACTAGCGGGACCCGGCGGGGAGACCCAGTACTTC.

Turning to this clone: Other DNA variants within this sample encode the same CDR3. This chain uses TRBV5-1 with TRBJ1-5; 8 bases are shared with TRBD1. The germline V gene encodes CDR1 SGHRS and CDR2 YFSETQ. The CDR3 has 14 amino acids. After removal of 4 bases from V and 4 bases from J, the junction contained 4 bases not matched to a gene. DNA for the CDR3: TGCGCCAGCAGCCCCGGACAGGGAAATCAGCCCCAGCATTTT. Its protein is CASSPGQGNQPQHF.

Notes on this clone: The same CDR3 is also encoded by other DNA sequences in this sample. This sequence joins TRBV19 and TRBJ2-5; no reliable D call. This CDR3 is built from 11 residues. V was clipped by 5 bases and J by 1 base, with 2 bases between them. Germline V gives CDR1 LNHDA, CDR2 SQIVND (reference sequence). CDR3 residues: CASSSQETQYF. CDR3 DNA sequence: TGTGCCAGTAGTTCCCAAGAGACCCAGTACTTC.

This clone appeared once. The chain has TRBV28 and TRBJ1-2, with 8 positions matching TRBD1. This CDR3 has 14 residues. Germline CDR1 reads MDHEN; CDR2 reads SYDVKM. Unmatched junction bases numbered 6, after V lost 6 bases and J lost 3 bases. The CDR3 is CASRRPQGDYGYTF. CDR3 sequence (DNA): TGTGCCAGCAGACGACCACAGGGGGACTATGGCTACACCTTC.